This TCR beta chain was sequenced during a study of human thymus T cells. Trimming took off 0 bases at V and 0 bases at J, with 17 bases between the two ends. The germline gives CDR1 SGHDN, CDR2 FVKESK. The CDR3 is 18 residues long. Resections from corrective heart surgery supplied the thymus tissue. Method: immunoSEQ multiplex PCR; TCRdb's copy keeps in-frame clones and lacks some. This sample yields around 70,000 clones, of which roughly 94% are seen a single time; approximately 0.032% belongs to the top ten. V and J are TRBV14 and TRBJ1-1; unclear D gene. This clonotype was sampled from a girl under three years old with a congenital heart defect but otherwise immunologically healthy. The sample comprised thymus tissue. DNA of the CDR3: TGTGCCAGCAGCCAAGAGCCCTCTCGGGAGGCTTTGAACACTGAAGCTTTCTTT. Protein product: CASSQEPSREALNTEAFF. Supplemented by reference TRBV14 and TRBJ1-1, the full variable domain reads EAGVTQFPSHSVIEKGQTVTLRCDPISGHDNLYWYRRVMGKEIKFLLHFVKESKQDESGMPNNRFLAERTGGTYSTLKVQPAELEDSGVYFCASSQEPSREALNTEAFFGQGTRLTVV.